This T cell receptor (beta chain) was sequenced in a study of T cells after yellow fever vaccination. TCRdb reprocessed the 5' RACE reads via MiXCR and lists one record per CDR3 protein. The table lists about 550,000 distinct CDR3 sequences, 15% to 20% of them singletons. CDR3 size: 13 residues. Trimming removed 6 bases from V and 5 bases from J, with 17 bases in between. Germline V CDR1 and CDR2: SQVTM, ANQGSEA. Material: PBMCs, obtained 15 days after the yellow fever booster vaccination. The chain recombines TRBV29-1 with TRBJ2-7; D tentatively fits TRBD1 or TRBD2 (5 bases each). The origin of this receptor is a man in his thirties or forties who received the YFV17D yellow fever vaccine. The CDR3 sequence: CSVTPHGTDEQYF. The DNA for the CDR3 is TGCAGCGTGACGCCTCATGGGACGGACGAGCAGTACTTC.